This T cell receptor (beta chain) was captured by sequencing in a study of regulatory T cells in long-lasting Graves disease. Study-level background: With positive TSH receptor antibodies and over 5 years of antithyroid drugs, Graves' disease was considered persistent.

Worth noting for this clonotype: Its specificity is not known.

Building the TCR beta libraries relied on iRepertoire HTBI primers, and CDR3 regions underwent Arm-PCR. TCRdb reprocessed the multiplex PCR reads with MiXCR, giving one entry per CDR3 protein. The sample contains 450,000 or so distinct CDR3 sequences, less than 25% of which appear only once. Findings and limits, study-wide: Favored usage of TRBV28, TRBJ1-2 and TRBJ2-5 was recorded in persistent disease. Thyroid tissue was not studied; only peripheral blood was.

Time point noted: persistent/refractory GD, antithyroid drugs over 5 years with positive TRAb. From RNA extracted from PBMCs, the TCR library was made. Clinicians diagnosed Graves' disease using American Thyroid Association guidelines. Trimming shortened V by 4 bases and J by 7 bases, and 8 bases separated the two germline ends. The germline CDR1 and CDR2 sequences are SNHLY and FYNNEI. The CDR3 runs to 12 residues. Here the sequenced sample was peripheral blood mononuclear cells (PBMCs), taken when the disease was refractory, from a patient treated with antithyroid drugs. J is TRBJ2-1 and V is TRBV2, with no clear D. The receptor comes from a female donor with Graves disease. The CDR3 DNA is TGTGCCAGCAGTGCGGGTAAGAATGAGCAGTTCTTC. Protein sequence: CASSAGKNEQFF.